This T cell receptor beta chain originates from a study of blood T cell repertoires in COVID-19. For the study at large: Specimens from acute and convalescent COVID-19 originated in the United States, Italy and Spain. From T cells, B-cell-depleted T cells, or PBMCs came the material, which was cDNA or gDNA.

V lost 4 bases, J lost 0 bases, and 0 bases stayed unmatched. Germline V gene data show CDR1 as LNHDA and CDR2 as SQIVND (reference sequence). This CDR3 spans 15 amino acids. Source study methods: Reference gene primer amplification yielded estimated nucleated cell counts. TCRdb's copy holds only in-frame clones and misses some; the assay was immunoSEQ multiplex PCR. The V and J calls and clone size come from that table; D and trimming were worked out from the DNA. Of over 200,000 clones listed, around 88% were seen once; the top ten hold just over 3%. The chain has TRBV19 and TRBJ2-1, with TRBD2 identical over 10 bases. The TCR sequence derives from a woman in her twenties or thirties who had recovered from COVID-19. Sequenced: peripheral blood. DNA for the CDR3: TGTGCCAGTAGTACTAGCGGGAGCTCCTACAATGAGCAGTTCTTC. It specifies CASSTSGSSYNEQFF.